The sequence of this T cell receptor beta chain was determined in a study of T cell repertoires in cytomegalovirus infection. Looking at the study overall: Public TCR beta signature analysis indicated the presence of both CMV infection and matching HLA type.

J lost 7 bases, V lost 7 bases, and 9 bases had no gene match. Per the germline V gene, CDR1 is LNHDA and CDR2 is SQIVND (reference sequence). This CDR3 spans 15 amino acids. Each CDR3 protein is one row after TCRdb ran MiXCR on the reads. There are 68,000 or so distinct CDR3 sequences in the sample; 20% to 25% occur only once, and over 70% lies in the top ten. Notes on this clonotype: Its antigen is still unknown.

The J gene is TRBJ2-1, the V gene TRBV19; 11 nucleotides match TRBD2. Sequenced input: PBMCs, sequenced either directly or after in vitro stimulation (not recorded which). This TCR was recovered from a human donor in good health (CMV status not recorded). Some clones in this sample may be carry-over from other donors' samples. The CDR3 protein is CASTGTSGERNEQFF. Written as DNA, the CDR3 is TGTGCCAGTACCGGGACTAGCGGTGAGAGGAATGAGCAGTTCTTC.